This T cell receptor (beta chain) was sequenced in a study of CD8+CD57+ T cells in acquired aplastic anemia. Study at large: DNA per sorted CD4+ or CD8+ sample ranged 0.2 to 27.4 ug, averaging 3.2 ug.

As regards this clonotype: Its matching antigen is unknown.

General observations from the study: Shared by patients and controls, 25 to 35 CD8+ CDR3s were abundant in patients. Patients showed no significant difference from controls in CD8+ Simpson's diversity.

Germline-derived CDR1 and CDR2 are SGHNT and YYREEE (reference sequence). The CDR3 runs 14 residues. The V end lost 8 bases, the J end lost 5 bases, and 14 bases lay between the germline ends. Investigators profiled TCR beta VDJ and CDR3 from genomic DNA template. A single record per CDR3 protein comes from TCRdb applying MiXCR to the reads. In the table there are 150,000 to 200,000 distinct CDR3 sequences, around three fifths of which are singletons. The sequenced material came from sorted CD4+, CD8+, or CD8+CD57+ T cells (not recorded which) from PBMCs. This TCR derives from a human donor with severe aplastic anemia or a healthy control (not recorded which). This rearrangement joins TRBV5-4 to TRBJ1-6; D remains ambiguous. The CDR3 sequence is CASGLGRHNSPLHF. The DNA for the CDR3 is TGTGCCAGTGGACTAGGACGGCATAATTCACCCCTCCACTTT. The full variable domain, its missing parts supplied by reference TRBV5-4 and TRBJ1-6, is ETGVTQSPTHLIKTRGQQVTLRCSSQSGHNTVSWYQQALGQGPQFIFQYYREEENGRGNFPPRFSGLQFPNYSSELNVNALELDDSALYLCASGLGRHNSPLHFGNGTRLTVT.